This T cell receptor beta chain emerged from a study of STAT5B mutations in CD4+ large granular lymphocyte leukemia. General study results and limits: TRBV06-family usage was enriched in top patient clones (8/27) versus controls (2/35). Data were not HLA-matched across samples.

Only in-frame clones appear in the TCRdb table, and some are missing; sequencing was by immunoSEQ multiplex PCR. Of 30,000 to 40,000 clones in the sample, about 81% were seen once. This clone was recorded a few times. The antigen remains undetermined. CDR1 is SQVTM and CDR2 is ANQGSEA in the germline V gene. This CDR3 has 12 amino acids. V lost 5 bases to trimming and J lost 3 bases, with 8 bases between them. The source material was CD4+ T cells from blood buffy coats. The receptor was derived from a human donor in good health. This chain joins TRBV29-1 and TRBJ1-5; no clear D. In DNA, the CDR3 is TGCAGCGTTTCTGATCCCAATCAGCCCCAGCATTTT. It translates to CSVSDPNQPQHF.